This TCR beta chain comes out of a study of blood T cell repertoires in COVID-19. Study overall: The samples span acute and convalescent COVID-19 from the United States, Italy and Spain. From T cells, B-cell-depleted T cells, or PBMCs came the material, which was cDNA or gDNA.

In Seattle, patients joined the study during active infection and were tracked longitudinally. Original data processing: Quantification of nucleated cells was approximated via reference gene primer amplification. The repertoire was sequenced with immunoSEQ multiplex PCR; TCRdb's copy has only in-frame clones and lacks some. Clonal size and the V and J genes are those of that table, whereas D and trimming came from the DNA. This sample has tens of thousands of clones; just under 80% occur once, and the top ten carry about 6%. The length of the CDR3 is 13 residues. The J segment lost 8 bases and the V segment lost 4 bases, leaving 5 bases of the junction unmatched. The germline gives CDR1 MDHEN, CDR2 SYDVKM.

The sequencing input was peripheral blood. This clonotype was sampled from a man in his 70s with COVID-19, enrolled during active disease. V and J are TRBV28 and TRBJ1-2, with 9 bases that match TRBD1. The CDR3: CASSSQGAEGYTF. CDR3 in DNA: TGTGCCAGCAGTTCACAGGGGGCGGAAGGCTACACCTTC.